These 22 T cell receptor beta chains were all obtained from the same sample, sequenced in a study of sequential checkpoint blockade in melanoma. This table comes from immunoSEQ multiplex PCR, and its TCRdb copy is limited to in-frame clones, with some not included. The repertoire holds around 12,000 clones, with almost 75% as singletons. Treatment reported: randomized to nivolumab then ipilimumab (arm A) or the reverse (arm B). Specimen: CD8+ T cells sorted from blood (inferred from file names), collected from a patient given nivolumab and ipilimumab in sequence. The source is a human donor with melanoma.

The genes are TRBV2 and TRBJ2-7; no firm D call. This CDR3 contains 11 residues. Germline V CDR1 and CDR2: SNHLY, FYNNEI. The V end lost 2 bases, the J end lost 4 bases, and 3 bases lay between the germline ends. This chain's CDR3 is CASSELYEQYF. As DNA, the CDR3 is TGTGCCAGCAGTGAATTATACGAGCAGTACTTC.

The CDR3 region has the DNA TGTGCCAGCAGTCGATCCTTGGAGGGCTACGAGCAGTACTTC. Its protein is CASSRSLEGYEQYF. V usage is TRBV27 and J usage is TRBJ2-7; perhaps TRBD2 as D (6 bases). The CDR3 length is 14 residues. Germline loops: CDR1 MNHEY, CDR2 SMNVEV (reference sequence). V lost 5 bases and J lost 3, with 14 bases in between.

This clone was detected only once. The chain links TRBV13 to TRBJ1-1; D is unresolved. This CDR3 is 14 amino acids long. The germline gives CDR1 PRHDT, CDR2 FYEKMQ (reference sequence). Trimming took 5 bases from V and 0 from J, leaving 10 bases between them. The CDR3 region has the DNA TGTGCCAGCAGCGGAAGAGGGATGAACACTGAAGCTTTCTTT. Translated, it gives CASSGRGMNTEAFF. The whole variable domain, filled in from reference TRBV13 and TRBJ1-1, reads AAGVIQSPRHLIKEKRETATLKCYPIPRHDTVYWYQQGPGQDPQFLISFYEKMQSDKGSIPDRFSAQQFSDYHSELNMSSLELGDSALYFCASSGRGMNTEAFFGQGTRLTVV.

V and J are TRBV9 and TRBJ2-3; 10 bases fit TRBD2. The CDR3 has 16 residues. The V segment lost 0 bases and the J segment 7 bases; nucleotides outside the gene matches: 8. Germline V gene lookup returns CDR1 SGDLS and CDR2 YYNGEE. The CDR3 region is CASSVGLAGVRNTQYF. Written as DNA, the CDR3 is TGTGCCAGCAGCGTAGGTCTAGCGGGAGTTAGGAATACGCAGTATTTT.

This chain connects TRBV7-9 to TRBJ1-4; a weak D match, TRBD1 (5 bases). Trimming took off 1 base at V and 8 bases at J, with 14 bases between the two ends. Germline-derived CDR1 and CDR2 are SEHNR and FQNEAQ (reference sequence). This CDR3 spans 15 amino acids. Written as DNA, the CDR3 is TGTGCCAGCAGCTTAGGTACGGAGGAGGGGGAAAAACTGTTTTTT. Protein product: CASSLGTEEGEKLFF.

The CDR3 bases are TGCGCCAGCAGCCAGAGGGTGGCAGGCTTGACCTACGAGCAGTACTTC. This encodes CASSQRVAGLTYEQYF. V is TRBV4-1 and J is TRBJ2-5; TRBD2 might be the D (5 bases). TRBJ2-7 matches the DNA end more closely, so the J call is doubtful. CDR3 length: 16 amino acids. Germline CDR1 reads MGHRA; CDR2 reads YSYEKL.

The sample holds one count of this clone. This chain uses TRBV27 with TRBJ2-1, with 11 bases fitting TRBD2. Germline-derived CDR1 and CDR2 are MNHEY and SMNVEV (reference sequence). V trimming: 2 bases; J trimming: 0 bases; junction bases outside the gene matches: 0. This CDR3 is built from 16 residues. CDR3 region: CASSLTSGGSYNEQFF. The CDR3 DNA is TGTGCCAGCAGTTTAACTAGCGGGGGCTCCTACAATGAGCAGTTCTTC.

The chain has TRBV5-7 and TRBJ1-6, with D possibly matching TRBD1 (5 bases). TRBV5-7 is sorted into the ORF group, with uncertain function. This CDR3 is built from 17 residues. V lost 0 bases and J 0 bases, leaving 10 bases between the germline ends. The CDR3 sequence: CASSLGGESSYNSPLHF. The CDR3 region has the DNA TGTGCCAGCAGCTTGGGGGGGGAAAGCTCCTATAATTCACCCCTCCACTTT.

The chain joins TRBV15 to TRBJ1-5, with 7 nucleotides matching TRBD1. Per the germline V gene, CDR1 is LNHNV and CDR2 is YYDKDF (reference sequence). The CDR3 is 15 residues long. The junction had 5 bases not matched to a gene; V was cut back by 0 bases and J by 6 bases. In DNA, the CDR3 is TGTGCCACCAGCAGAGATCAAGGGGGCGGTCAGCCCCAGCATTTT. Amino acids: CATSRDQGGGQPQHF. The full variable domain, its missing parts supplied by reference TRBV15 and TRBJ1-5, is DAMVIQNPRYQVTQFGKPVTLSCSQTLNHNVMYWYQQKSSQAPKLLFHYYDKDFNNEADTPDNFQSRRPNTSFCFLDIRSPGLGDTAMYLCATSRDQGGGQPQHFGDGTRLSIL.

V is TRBV27 and J is TRBJ2-1; tentatively, D is TRBD1 (6 bases). V lost 10 bases, J lost 1 base, and 17 bases lay in between. The CDR3 is 15 residues long. The V gene's germline CDR1 is MNHEY and CDR2 SMNVEV (reference sequence). The CDR3 region has the DNA TGTGCCACCGCAGCCGGGACACCGTCCTACAATGAGCAGTTCTTC. Amino acids: CATAAGTPSYNEQFF.

V and J are TRBV15 and TRBJ2-2, with TRBD2 matching over 8 bases. The germline CDR1 and CDR2 sequences are LNHNV and YYDKDF (reference sequence). V lost 0 bases and J lost 4; bases outside the gene matches: 7. The CDR3 consists of 17 residues. This CDR3 is CATSRDDSGAVTGELFF. The CDR3 DNA is TGTGCCACCAGCAGAGATGATAGCGGGGCGGTCACCGGGGAGCTGTTTTTT.

This chain connects TRBV5-8 to TRBJ2-5; 11 bases are shared with TRBD1. The germline V gene encodes CDR1 SGHTS and CDR2 YDEGEE. The CDR3 consists of 15 residues. V dropped 4 bases and J dropped 5; count of bases not matched to a gene: 7. The CDR3 region is CASSPGQGAVETQYF. The CDR3 DNA sequence: TGTGCCAGCAGCCCTGGACAGGGGGCGGTGGAGACCCAGTACTTC.

The CDR3 loop is CASSSLSWTSGPYEQYF. CDR3 sequence (DNA): TGTGCCAGCAGCTCTTTATCTTGGACTAGCGGCCCCTACGAGCAGTACTTC. V and J are TRBV11-2 and TRBJ2-7; 10 positions match TRBD2. Per the germline V gene, CDR1 is SGHAT and CDR2 is FQNNGV. Trimming removed 4 bases from V and 2 bases from J; junction bases left unmatched: 11. The CDR3 covers 17 residues.

This sequence joins TRBV28 and TRBJ2-1; TRBD1 matches at 8 bases. CDR1 and CDR2 (germline): MDHEN, SYDVKM. The CDR3 extends over 16 amino acids. V trimming: 1 base; J trimming: 2 bases; junction bases outside the gene matches: 4. The chain's CDR3 is CASSLLQGGPYNEQFF. The CDR3, as DNA: TGTGCCAGCAGTTTATTACAGGGGGGCCCCTACAATGAGCAGTTCTTC.

This chain links TRBV6-5 with TRBJ2-7, with D possibly matching TRBD2 (6 bases). The V and J ends lost 0 bases and 7 bases respectively, with 7 bases between them. The germline gives CDR1 MNHEY, CDR2 SVGAGI. This CDR3 spans 12 amino acids. The chain's CDR3 is CASSYSAGEQYF. DNA of the CDR3: TGTGCCAGCAGTTACTCGGCGGGAGAGCAGTACTTC.

The chain employs TRBV6-5 and TRBJ2-7; D may be TRBD1 (7 bases). This CDR3 region has 15 residues. Germline assignment: CDR1 MNHEY and CDR2 SVGAGI. Trimming took 5 bases from V and 3 from J, leaving 17 bases between them. In DNA form, the CDR3 reads TGTGCCAGCAGTACCCCCCGACAGGGACTCTACGAGCAGTACTTC. It translates to CASSTPRQGLYEQYF.

Of note for this clone: Other DNA sequences in the same sample also yield this CDR3. The chain joins TRBV7-9 to TRBJ1-4; D gene unclear. Germline lookup yields CDR1 SEHNR and CDR2 FQNEAQ (reference sequence). This CDR3 comprises 13 residues. V lost 2 bases, J lost 7 bases, and 8 bases lay in between. The CDR3 region has the DNA TGTGCCAGCAGCTTAAGCTTCGGTGAAAAACTGTTTTTT. This codes for CASSLSFGEKLFF.

The gene calls are TRBV7-8 and TRBJ2-7; TRBD2 might be the D (5 bases). The germline V gene encodes CDR1 SGHVS and CDR2 FQNEAQ. CDR3 length: 17 residues. Trimming removed 5 bases at V and 2 bases at J, with 22 bases between. CDR3 nucleotides: TGTGCCAGCAGCCCCCGGCCGCGGACCTCGGGGACCTACGAGCAGTACTTC. This gives the protein CASSPRPRTSGTYEQYF. The full variable domain, its missing parts supplied by reference TRBV7-8 and TRBJ2-7, is GAGVSQSPRYKVAKRGQDVALRCDPISGHVSLFWYQQALGQGPEFLTYFQNEAQLDKSGLPSDRFFAERPEGSVSTLKIQRTQQEDSAVYLCASSPRPRTSGTYEQYFGPGTRLTVT.

V and J are TRBV9 and TRBJ1-2; the match to TRBD1 covers 8 bases. Germline lookup yields CDR1 SGDLS and CDR2 YYNGEE. This CDR3 spans 15 amino acids. The V gene end was trimmed by 4 bases and the J gene end by 4 bases; junction bases not matched to a gene: 9. The CDR3 sequence is CASSMGQEFSYGYTF. CDR3 DNA: TGTGCCAGCAGCATGGGACAGGAGTTCTCCTATGGCTACACCTTC.

The gene calls are TRBV7-9 and TRBJ2-5; the D gene is possibly TRBD1 (5 bases). This CDR3 has 16 residues. V lost 0 bases, J lost 4 bases, and 15 bases lay in between. Germline CDR1 is SEHNR and CDR2 is FQNEAQ (reference sequence). The CDR3 sequence: CASSLAGQAALETQYF. The DNA of the CDR3 is TGTGCCAGCAGCTTAGCGGGGCAGGCTGCCCTAGAGACCCAGTACTTC. Supplemented by reference TRBV7-9 and TRBJ2-5, the full variable domain reads DTGVSQNPRHKITKRGQNVTFRCDPISEHNRLYWYRQTLGQGPEFLTYFQNEAQLEKSRLLSDRFSAERPKGSFSTLEIQRTEQGDSAMYLCASSLAGQAALETQYFGPGTRLLVL.

The rearrangement links TRBV11-2 to TRBJ1-2; D unresolved. Deletions cut 1 base from V and 5 bases from J, with 14 bases between. This CDR3 is built from 15 residues. The germline V gene has CDR1 SGHAT and CDR2 FQNNGV. CDR3 amino acids: CASSLASDGGYGYTF. CDR3 sequence (DNA): TGTGCCAGCAGCTTAGCCTCGGATGGCGGATATGGCTACACCTTC.

This sequence joins TRBV19 and TRBJ2-7; possibly TRBD1 for D (6 bases). Germline-derived CDR1 and CDR2 are LNHDA and SQIVND (reference sequence). V was cut by 6 bases and J by 4 bases, with 16 bases left in between. The CDR3 loop spans 14 amino acids. The CDR3, as DNA: TGTGCCAGTAGAAAGGGGGACACCGCTTACGAGCAGTACTTC. Protein: CASRKGDTAYEQYF.